Below are 8 T cell receptor beta chains sequenced from a single sample in a study of blood T cell repertoires in COVID-19 (dated by TCRdb to 2018 to 2021). Receptors were amplified or captured by the immunoSEQ multiplex PCR assay. The source is immuneACCESS, and TCRdb retained only in-frame sequences with V and J called. Part of the clones is not carried over; for the studies checked, unresolved V genes explain less than half of this, and the remainder is unexplained. The sample table shows about 39,000 clones, and over 85% are seen once. The ten top clones hold approximately 3.7% of the sample. Sequenced material: peripheral blood. The receptors were sampled from a human donor with active COVID-19. The donor label of this sample is uncertain.

V gene TRBV6-1 combines with J gene TRBJ1-5; 9 positions match TRBD1. The CDR3 has 15 residues. V was clipped by 3 bases and J by 4 bases; unmatched bases: 4. Per germline, CDR1 MNHNS and CDR2 SASEGT. CDR3 sequence: CASSETGGHNQPQHF. CDR3 DNA sequence: TGTGCCAGCAGTGAGACAGGGGGTCATAATCAGCCCCAGCATTTT.

This chain connects TRBV5-1 to TRBJ2-5, with TRBD1 matching 7 bases. The junction had 8 bases not matched to a gene; V was cut back by 4 bases and J by 2 bases. The CDR3 is 15 residues long. Germline-derived CDR1 and CDR2 are SGHRS and YFSETQ. In nucleotides, the CDR3 is TGCGCCAGCAGCCCCGGGACAGTCACACAAGAGACCCAGTACTTC. Its protein is CASSPGTVTQETQYF.

This chain uses TRBV4-3 with TRBJ1-3; D unclear. This CDR3 has 15 amino acids. Trimming took off 2 bases at V and 0 bases at J, with 8 bases between the two ends. Germline CDR1 is LGHNA and CDR2 is YSLEER. This chain's CDR3 is CASSQLRSSGNTIYF. The CDR3 nucleotides are TGCGCCAGCAGCCAACTGAGGAGCTCTGGAAACACCATATATTTT.

The J gene is TRBJ1-4, the V gene TRBV2, with D unclear. The V gene's germline CDR1 is SNHLY and CDR2 FYNNEI. The length of the CDR3 is 15 residues. Trimming removed 6 bases from V and 3 bases from J, with 14 bases in between. Here the CDR3 reads CASRPTDNSNEKLFF. The CDR3 DNA is TGTGCCAGCAGGCCAACTGACAACTCTAATGAAAAACTGTTTTTT.

This chain uses TRBV4-1 with TRBJ1-5, with TRBD1 matching over 9 bases. Germline loops: CDR1 MGHRA, CDR2 YSYEKL. The CDR3 spans 17 residues. The junction had 10 bases not matched to a gene; V was cut back by 0 bases and J by 7 bases. The CDR3 DNA is TGCGCCAGCAGCCAAGATCGCGGGACAGGGAGGAACCAGCCCCAGCATTTT. Its translation is CASSQDRGTGRNQPQHF.

The chain recombines TRBV5-1 with TRBJ1-6, with D tentatively TRBD1 (5 bases). The CDR3 consists of 15 residues. The germline V and J ends were trimmed by 3 bases and 7 bases, with 14 bases remaining between them. Germline CDR1 is SGHRS and CDR2 is YFSETQ. In DNA, the CDR3 is TGCGCCAGCAGCTCGCAGACAGCCCCAAATTCACCCCTCCACTTT. Its protein product is CASSSQTAPNSPLHF.

This CDR3 is CASRTGARGGTQYF. In DNA form, the CDR3 reads TGTGCCAGCCGGACTGGAGCTCGGGGTGGGACCCAGTACTTC. J is TRBJ2-5 and V is TRBV3-1 (or the pseudogene TRBV3-2); tentatively, D is TRBD2 (5 bases). Germline V CDR1 and CDR2: LGHDT, YNNKEL (reference sequence). V was cut by 8 bases and J by 7 bases, with 20 bases left in between. CDR3 length equals 14 residues.

The chain uses TRBV10-3 and TRBJ2-7, with 7 positions matching TRBD1. Per the germline V gene, CDR1 is ENHRY and CDR2 is SYGVKD. The junction had 3 bases not matched to a gene; V was cut back by 4 bases and J by 3 bases. The CDR3 extends over 13 amino acids. The DNA of the CDR3 is TGTGCCATCAGTGGGACAGGTTTCTACGAGCAGTACTTC. Translation gives CAISGTGFYEQYF.